One and the same sample provided the 20 T cell receptor beta chains below, sequenced in a study of graft-versus-host responses after intestinal transplantation. Sequencing used immunoSEQ multiplex PCR; TCRdb keeps in-frame clones, though not all of them. The data show some 31,000 clones, with roughly 85% seen just once and around a tenth held by the top ten. The sequenced sample was PBMCs, obtained about 460 days after intestinal transplantation. Receptors were obtained from a human patient who received an intestinal transplant, so some T cells may come from the graft donor.

The V call is TRBV30, the J call TRBJ2-7; 7 bases align to TRBD2. The ends lost 2 bases at V and 3 bases at J; junction bases unmatched: 4. CDR3 length: 13 amino acids. Germline V gene data show CDR1 as GTSNPN and CDR2 as SVGIG (reference sequence). For the CDR3, the DNA is TGTGCCTGGAGTATTGGGGGGGGCTACGAGCAGTACTTC. It encodes CAWSIGGGYEQYF.

The CDR3 reads CASSDSTGAGANVLTF. Written as DNA, the CDR3 is TGTGCCAGCAGCGACTCTACAGGGGCTGGGGCCAACGTCCTGACTTTC. This chain joins TRBV25-1 and TRBJ2-6, with 7 positions matching TRBD1. After removal of 6 bases from V and 2 bases from J, the junction contained 7 bases not matched to a gene. The CDR3 is 16 amino acids. Germline V gene sequence: CDR1 MGHDK, CDR2 SYGVNS.

The V and J genes are TRBV29-1 and TRBJ2-7; the match to TRBD1 covers 9 bases. Germline V CDR1 and CDR2: SQVTM, ANQGSEA. V trimming: 6 bases; J trimming: 2 bases; junction bases outside the gene matches: 5. The CDR3 has 13 residues. The CDR3 loop is CSVGTGNPYEQYF. CDR3 DNA: TGCAGCGTAGGGACAGGGAACCCCTACGAGCAGTACTTC.

In nucleotides, the CDR3 is TGTGCCTGGCTACCCCCCCCTCAGTGGAAGACCCACAATGAGCAGTTCTTC. Its translation is CAWLPPPQWKTHNEQFF. The V and J genes are TRBV30 and TRBJ2-1, with no clear D. Germline V gene lookup returns CDR1 GTSNPN and CDR2 SVGIG (reference sequence). This CDR3 has 17 residues. Trimming left V 5 bases short and J 5 bases short, with 25 bases between.

The V call is TRBV7-2, the J call TRBJ2-7; 9 nucleotides agree with TRBD1. Looked up from germline, CDR1 is SGHTA and CDR2 is FQGNSA. J lost 3 bases, V lost 5 bases, and 8 bases had no gene match. This CDR3 is built from 15 residues. In DNA form, the CDR3 reads TGTGCCAGCAGCCGAGACAGGGGGGCAGTCTACGAGCAGTACTTC. Translated, it gives CASSRDRGAVYEQYF.

The chain recombines TRBV27 with TRBJ2-3; TRBD1 aligns across 10 bases. V lost 5 bases to trimming and J lost 7 bases; unmatched junction nucleotides: 6. CDR1 is MNHEY, CDR2 SMNVEV, per germline (reference sequence). The CDR3 covers 14 residues. The CDR3, as DNA: TGTGCCAGCAGTCATCGACAGGGGGCGAATACGCAGTATTTT. Translation gives CASSHRQGANTQYF.

The V and J genes are TRBV2 and TRBJ2-1, with D unclear. The V and J ends lost 1 base and 5 bases respectively, with 9 bases between them. This CDR3 contains 14 residues. Germline CDR1 SNHLY, CDR2 FYNNEI. CDR3: CASSEVLLNNEQFF. The CDR3 bases are TGTGCCAGCAGTGAAGTCCTCCTGAACAATGAGCAGTTCTTC. The entire variable domain, with the rest obtained from reference TRBV2 and TRBJ2-1, is as follows: EPEVTQTPSHQVTQMGQEVILRCVPISNHLYFYWYRQILGQKVEFLVSFYNNEISEKSEIFDDQFSVERPDGSNFTLKIRSTKLEDSAMYFCASSEVLLNNEQFFGPGTRLTVL.

This clone appeared a single time. The J gene is TRBJ1-6, the V gene TRBV7-6, with D perhaps matching TRBD1 (6 bases). Germline assignment: CDR1 SGHVS and CDR2 FNYEAQ. Trimming cost V 5 bases and J 7 bases, with 12 bases left between them. This CDR3 has 14 residues. In DNA, the CDR3 is TGTGCCAGCAGCCAAGGAGGGGGGAATTCACCCCTCCACTTT. As protein: CASSQGGGNSPLHF. Looking up the rest from reference TRBV7-6 and TRBJ1-6 gives the full variable domain: GAGVSQSPRYKVTKRGQDVALRCDPISGHVSLYWYRQALGQGPEFLTYFNYEAQQDKSGLPNDRFSAERPEGSISTLTIQRTEQRDSAMYRCASSQGGGNSPLHFGNGTRLTVT.

This chain uses TRBV6-5 with TRBJ2-1; D is uncertain. Trimming shortened V by 2 bases and J by 9 bases, and 11 bases separated the two germline ends. CDR1 is MNHEY and CDR2 is SVGAGI in the germline V gene. The CDR3 is 13 residues long. The CDR3 DNA reads as TGTGCCAGCAGTTACAGAAGGTTAGGTGAGCAGTTCTTC. It encodes CASSYRRLGEQFF.

The chain recombines TRBV15 with TRBJ2-5, with 8 bases matching TRBD2. This CDR3 contains 14 residues. With 2 bases clipped from V and 2 bases from J, the junction kept 1 base outside the gene matches. Germline CDR1 LNHNV, CDR2 YYDKDF (reference sequence). The CDR3 is CATSRIAGQETQYF. Here the CDR3 DNA reads TGTGCCACCAGCAGAATAGCGGGACAAGAGACCCAGTACTTC.

CDR3 DNA: TGCGCCAGCAGCCAAGGGGCTGGAACCTACGAGCAGTACTTC. This gives the protein CASSQGAGTYEQYF. The chain carries TRBV4-3 and TRBJ2-7; D gene unclear. The CDR3 extends over 14 amino acids. The germline V and J ends were trimmed by 1 base and 2 bases, with 9 bases remaining between them. The germline V gene has CDR1 LGHNA and CDR2 YSLEER.

This chain joins TRBV5-4 and TRBJ2-7, with 8 bases lining up with TRBD1. There are 14 residues in the CDR3. Germline-derived CDR1 and CDR2 are SGHNT and YYREEE (reference sequence). V lost 4 bases, J lost 4 bases, and 7 bases stayed unmatched. The CDR3: CASSPGGAGYEQYF. In DNA, the CDR3 is TGTGCCAGCAGCCCAGGGGGCGCGGGGTACGAGCAGTACTTC.

This chain connects TRBV28 to TRBJ2-2, with a weak D call TRBD1 (5 bases). Germline CDR1 and CDR2: MDHEN and SYDVKM. The germline V and J ends were trimmed by 4 bases and 3 bases, with 9 bases remaining between them. This CDR3 has 14 residues. The CDR3 DNA reads as TGTGCCAGCAGTTCTGCAGGGTACACCGGGGAGCTGTTTTTT. This codes for CASSSAGYTGELFF.

This clone appeared a few times. The genes are TRBV6-6 and TRBJ1-3; D ambiguous. Germline V gene lookup returns CDR1 MNHNY and CDR2 SVGAGI (reference sequence). There are 14 residues in the CDR3. Trimming pared 2 bases from V and 8 bases from J, leaving 13 bases between. The CDR3: CASSYALKADTIYF. The CDR3 bases are TGTGCCAGCAGTTACGCCTTGAAGGCGGACACCATATATTTT.

The chain links TRBV10-3 to TRBJ2-4; 8 nucleotides align to TRBD2. The CDR3 runs to 15 residues. The V and J ends lost 3 bases and 1 base, in that order; junction bases with no gene match: 2. Germline V CDR1 and CDR2: ENHRY, SYGVKD. The CDR3 DNA follows: TGTGCCATCAGTGACCGGGAGGGGGCCAAAAACATTCAGTACTTC. Its protein is CAISDREGAKNIQYF.

The V and J genes are TRBV11-3 and TRBJ2-2, with TRBD1 as a possible D gene (5 bases). From germline, CDR1 is SGHNT and CDR2 YENEEA. This CDR3 comprises 14 residues. V lost 1 base, J lost 8 bases, and 11 bases lay in between. The CDR3 region is CASSLGGRGGELFF. The CDR3 DNA reads as TGTGCCAGCAGCTTAGGGGGCAGAGGAGGGGAGCTGTTTTTT.

The chain uses TRBV7-9 and TRBJ2-1, with 10 bases matching TRBD2. CDR3 length: 15 amino acids. Trimming cost V 3 bases and J 4 bases; bases outside gene matches: 3. Germline CDR1 is SEHNR and CDR2 is FQNEAQ (reference sequence). The CDR3 protein is CASSLGTSAYNEQFF. DNA for the CDR3: TGTGCCAGCAGCTTGGGGACTAGCGCGTACAATGAGCAGTTCTTC.

The chain recombines TRBV5-4 with TRBJ2-7; D not certain. V was pared by 0 bases and J by 6 bases, with 13 bases between. The germline V gene encodes CDR1 SGHNT and CDR2 YYREEE (reference sequence). The CDR3 totals 14 residues. CDR3: CASSLGPSSFEQYF. The CDR3 nucleotides are TGTGCCAGCAGCTTGGGGCCGTCGTCTTTCGAGCAGTACTTC.

J is TRBJ2-7 and V is TRBV30; 7 positions agree with TRBD2. V shed 4 bases, J shed 5 bases, and the junction held 8 bases outside the gene matches. CDR1 is GTSNPN, CDR2 SVGIG, per germline (reference sequence). This CDR3 comprises 13 residues. The CDR3 loop reads CAWTGGAGNEQYF. The CDR3, as DNA: TGTGCCTGGACCGGGGGAGCGGGAAACGAGCAGTACTTC.

This chain uses TRBV5-1 with TRBJ1-1; 7 bases are shared with TRBD1. Germline V gives CDR1 SGHRS, CDR2 YFSETQ. With V trimmed by 2 bases and J by 3 bases, 7 bases remained unmatched. The CDR3 is 15 residues long. The CDR3 is CASSLIVQGDTEAFF. CDR3 in DNA: TGCGCCAGCAGCTTAATAGTCCAGGGGGACACTGAAGCTTTCTTT.